This T cell receptor (beta chain) was identified during a study of graft-versus-host responses after intestinal transplantation. Study at large: Each of the recipients got a multivisceral, liver-intestinal, or isolated intestinal transplant. Induction with anti-thymocyte globulin, then tacrolimus and steroids for roughly three years, was given to all recipients. Findings and caveats of the study: Allografts of patients with graft-donor T cell macrochimerism showed high graft-versus-host to host-versus-graft clone ratios. Recipient marrow showed GvH clones, some seen first in ileum or blood.

Data came from immunoSEQ multiplex PCR; TCRdb stores just in-frame clones and leaves some out. The sample lists under 90,000 clones, over 80% occurring once. Remarks on this clone: Its antigen is currently unknown.

The CDR3 length is 16 residues. V was trimmed by 0 bases and J by 4 bases, leaving 13 bases between them. CDR1 and CDR2 (germline): SGHTA, FQGTGA. This chain connects TRBV7-3 to TRBJ2-1, with a weak D call TRBD1 (5 bases). The specimen was PBMCs, collected 98 days after intestinal transplantation. This TCR derives from a human patient who received an intestinal transplant, so some T cells may come from the graft donor. The chain's CDR3 is CASSLTGQGRYNEQFF. CDR3 coding DNA: TGTGCCAGCAGCTTAACCGGGCAGGGTAGATACAATGAGCAGTTCTTC. Full variable domain (outside the CDR3, taken from reference TRBV7-3 and TRBJ2-1): GAGVSQTPSNKVTEKGKYVELRCDPISGHTALYWYRQSLGQGPEFLIYFQGTGAADDSGLPNDRFFAVRPEGSVSTLKIQRTERGDSAVYLCASSLTGQGRYNEQFFGPGTRLTVL.